The 28 T cell receptor beta chains below were found in one sample sequenced in a study of control samples from healthy donors and cancer patients. Using immunoSEQ multiplex PCR, the repertoire was profiled, and TCRdb retains in-frame clones only, with some absent. Altogether 150,000 to 200,000 clones are present, 70% to 90% being singletons, with the ten largest covering 12%. Sequenced input: blood. Source of these receptors: a young man in good health.

This chain links TRBV7-2 with TRBJ2-5; possible D gene TRBD2, 6 bases. V lost 0 bases and J lost 0, with 14 bases in between. CDR1 SGHTA and CDR2 FQGNSA come from the germline V gene. This CDR3 comprises 17 residues. For the CDR3, the DNA is TGTGCCAGCAGCTTAGCTTCTGGCGGGGTGTACCAAGAGACCCAGTACTTC. As protein: CASSLASGGVYQETQYF.

The rearrangement joins TRBV5-3 to TRBJ2-7; perhaps TRBD2 as D (6 bases). TRBV5-3 has ORF status, its function being uncertain. Deletions cut 4 bases from V and 4 bases from J, with 18 bases between. The CDR3 consists of 15 residues. The CDR3 nucleotides read TGTGCCAGAAGCCTGCGGGGCGAGGGAGGTTACGAGCAGTACTTC. This encodes CARSLRGEGGYEQYF.

The chain recombines TRBV7-2 with TRBJ2-3; 8 nucleotides match TRBD2. After removal of 1 base from V and 8 bases from J, the junction contained 11 bases not matched to a gene. CDR1 is SGHTA and CDR2 is FQGNSA in the germline V gene. The CDR3 has 16 residues. As DNA, the CDR3 is TGTGCCAGCAGCTTAGGGGTTGGGACTAGTGGAGGTACGCAGTATTTT. Translation: CASSLGVGTSGGTQYF.

This clone has a single count. The chain has TRBV29-1 and TRBJ2-7; 8 bases are a match to TRBD1. V dropped 7 bases and J dropped 8; count of bases not matched to a gene: 16. CDR3 length equals 14 residues. From germline, CDR1 is SQVTM and CDR2 ANQGSEA. CDR3 loop: CSGLTGVPHTKQYF. CDR3 in DNA: TGCAGCGGCCTGACAGGGGTCCCTCATACCAAGCAGTACTTC.

The chain couples TRBV28 to TRBJ1-6; 8 positions agree with TRBD1. The CDR3 extends over 16 amino acids. The germline V gene has CDR1 MDHEN and CDR2 SYDVKM. J gave up 2 bases and V 4 bases, and 4 bases lay outside the gene matches. The CDR3: CASSSQGDPYNSPLHF. The CDR3 region has the DNA TGTGCCAGCAGTTCACAGGGGGACCCCTATAATTCACCCCTCCACTTT.

The V call is TRBV7-9, the J call TRBJ2-5; a weak D match, TRBD1 (6 bases). Trimming left V 5 bases short and J 7 bases short, with 17 bases between. CDR1 and CDR2 from the germline V gene are SEHNR and FQNEAQ (reference sequence). The CDR3 has 14 residues. In nucleotides, the CDR3 is TGTGCCAGCAGCGCAAAAGGGGGTTATCGGACCCAGTACTTC. Encoded protein: CASSAKGGYRTQYF.

The J gene is TRBJ2-3, the V gene TRBV6-6; 10 bases agree with TRBD1. J lost 5 bases, V lost 5 bases, and 10 bases had no gene match. Germline CDR1 reads MNHNY; CDR2 reads SVGAGI (reference sequence). The length of the CDR3 is 16 residues. This CDR3 reads CASSRRGTGVLDTQYF. CDR3 DNA sequence: TGTGCCAGCAGTCGTCGGGGGACAGGGGTGTTAGATACGCAGTATTTT.

This chain links TRBV7-2 with TRBJ2-7; possible D gene TRBD2, 5 bases. CDR1 is SGHTA, CDR2 FQGNSA, per germline. V shed 5 bases and J shed 6 bases, with 11 bases lying between them. The CDR3 is made up of 12 amino acids. CDR3 coding DNA: TGTGCCAGCAGCCTCGACTACGGCGAGCAGTACTTC. Translating gives CASSLDYGEQYF.

This chain connects TRBV3-1 (or the pseudogene TRBV3-2) to TRBJ1-3; D is ambiguous. The CDR3 sequence is 11 residues long. Per germline, CDR1 LGHDT and CDR2 YNNKEL (reference sequence). Trimming cost V 6 bases and J 3 bases, with 3 bases left between them. This CDR3 reads CASRSGNTIYF. As DNA, the CDR3 is TGTGCCAGCAGGAGTGGAAACACCATATATTTT.

The CDR3 here is CASSSGQGCSPLHF. The CDR3 nucleotides read TGTGCCAGCAGCTCAGGACAGGGCTGTTCACCCCTCCACTTT. The chain links TRBV7-9 to TRBJ1-6; 8 nucleotides line up with TRBD1. Germline lookup yields CDR1 SEHNR and CDR2 FQNEAQ (reference sequence). The CDR3 sequence is 14 residues long. The junction had 5 bases not matched to a gene; V was cut back by 4 bases and J by 9 bases.

The chain joins TRBV5-8 to TRBJ1-3; D may be TRBD1 (5 bases). This CDR3 is built from 15 residues. CDR1 SGHTS and CDR2 YDEGEE come from the germline V gene. The V and J ends lost 7 bases and 0 bases respectively, with 14 bases between them. The CDR3 protein is CASAAWGTSGNTIYF. The CDR3 DNA is TGTGCCAGCGCCGCTTGGGGGACCTCTGGAAACACCATATATTTT.

The genes are TRBV6-6 and TRBJ2-6; D is perhaps TRBD1 (6 bases). Trimming removed 6 bases at V and 0 bases at J, with 9 bases between. Germline V gene lookup returns CDR1 MNHNY and CDR2 SVGAGI (reference sequence). The CDR3 extends over 15 amino acids. This CDR3 reads CASSLQGSGANVLTF. The DNA for the CDR3 is TGTGCCAGCAGCTTACAGGGCTCTGGGGCCAACGTCCTGACTTTC.

Comments on this clone: One end of the junction fails to match germline, which may point to a read error. Additional DNA sequences in this sample encode the identical CDR3. The chain carries TRBV5-6 and TRBJ1-1; no clear D. The CDR3 is 12 amino acids. Germline assignment: CDR1 SGHDT and CDR2 YYEEEE. CDR3 sequence (DNA): TGTGCCAGCAGCTTTGGTAACACTGAAGCCTTCTTT. Its translation is CASSFGNTEAFF.

The chain joins TRBV29-1 to TRBJ2-7, with a possible D match to TRBD2 (5 bases). CDR3 size: 13 residues. The germline V and J ends were trimmed by 8 bases and 6 bases, with 20 bases remaining between them. Germline CDR1 SQVTM, CDR2 ANQGSEA. The CDR3 spells CSYSDLSTGEQYF. The CDR3 DNA reads TGCAGCTACTCGGACTTGTCGACTGGCGAGCAGTACTTC.

The CDR3 bases are TGTGCCAGCAGTTTACAGCCGGCATTGAACACTGAAGCTTTCTTT. Encoded protein: CASSLQPALNTEAFF. The chain couples TRBV27 to TRBJ1-1; D unresolved. The germline V and J ends were trimmed by 2 bases and 0 bases, with 10 bases remaining between them. The CDR3 extends over 15 amino acids. Per germline, CDR1 MNHEY and CDR2 SMNVEV (reference sequence).

The rearrangement joins TRBV29-1 to TRBJ2-5, with 7 bases fitting TRBD1. There are 13 residues in the CDR3. V shed 6 bases, J shed 2 bases, and the junction held 6 bases outside the gene matches. Germline V gene data show CDR1 as SQVTM and CDR2 as ANQGSEA. The CDR3 loop is CSVNRGIQETQYF. The CDR3 coding sequence is TGCAGCGTCAACAGGGGTATTCAAGAGACCCAGTACTTC.

The chain couples TRBV19 to TRBJ1-4; D remains ambiguous. The germline V gene has CDR1 LNHDA and CDR2 SQIVND (reference sequence). The CDR3 totals 13 residues. Deletions cut 2 bases from V and 7 bases from J, with 8 bases between. CDR3: CASSIRGLEKLFF. The CDR3 nucleotides are TGTGCCAGTAGTATAAGAGGGCTTGAAAAACTGTTTTTT.

This chain uses TRBV23-1 with TRBJ1-1; D is unclear. TRBV23-1 belongs to the ORF category, with a function that is uncertain. V lost 2 bases, J lost 7 bases, and 14 bases lay in between. The CDR3 has 14 residues. The CDR3 DNA reads as TGCGCCAGCAGTCAAGTAATTGGACGGCGTGAAGCTTTCTTT. Protein: CASSQVIGRREAFF.

The chain carries TRBV6-4 and TRBJ1-6; possible D gene TRBD1, 6 bases. Germline V gene lookup returns CDR1 MRHNA and CDR2 SNTAGT. Trimming took 6 bases from V and 10 from J, leaving 10 bases between them. The CDR3 is 12 residues long. The CDR3: CASRTGNSPLHF. In DNA form, the CDR3 reads TGTGCCAGCAGAACAGGGAACTCACCCCTCCACTTT.

The chain uses TRBV27 and TRBJ1-1; D gene unclear. V lost 4 bases and J lost 1, with 16 bases in between. The germline CDR1 and CDR2 sequences are MNHEY and SMNVEV (reference sequence). The CDR3 is made up of 16 amino acids. Written as DNA, the CDR3 is TGTGCCAGCAGTTCAAAGGCGGAACGGAAGAACACTGAAGCTTTCTTT. Amino acids: CASSSKAERKNTEAFF.

This chain links TRBV5-6 with TRBJ1-5; 7 bases are a match to TRBD1. Germline trimming cut 4 bases from V and 3 bases from J; bases unmatched to any gene: 4. CDR1 SGHDT and CDR2 YYEEEE come from the germline V gene. The CDR3 runs 14 residues. In DNA, the CDR3 is TGTGCCAGCAGCCCCAGGGGGAACAATCAGCCCCAGCATTTT. Amino acids: CASSPRGNNQPQHF.

As DNA, the CDR3 is TGTGCCAGCTCACCCGAGACAGGATTTGGCTACGAGCAGTACTTC. This translates into CASSPETGFGYEQYF. This chain uses TRBV18 with TRBJ2-7; D is perhaps TRBD1 (6 bases). Trimming pared 3 bases from V and 3 bases from J, leaving 15 bases between. There are 15 residues in the CDR3. The germline V gene encodes CDR1 KGHSH and CDR2 LQKENI.

The rearrangement uses TRBV15 and TRBJ2-7, with D possibly being TRBD1 (5 bases). CDR1 is LNHNV and CDR2 is YYDKDF in the germline V gene (reference sequence). V gave up 3 bases and J gave up 5 bases, with 14 bases separating them. This CDR3 comprises 14 residues. The CDR3 spells CATSSRAIGDEQYF. The DNA for the CDR3 is TGTGCCACCAGCAGCAGGGCTATCGGTGACGAGCAGTACTTC.

This chain joins TRBV2 and TRBJ1-1; the match to TRBD1 covers 12 bases. The CDR3 has 15 amino acids. The germline CDR1 and CDR2 sequences are SNHLY and FYNNEI. V trimming: 6 bases; J trimming: 5 bases; junction bases outside the gene matches: 7. The CDR3 DNA follows: TGTGCCAGCAGCGAGGAGGGACAGGGGGCGACTGAAGCTTTCTTT. Translation: CASSEEGQGATEAFF.

This clone was observed a single time. The chain couples TRBV4-1 to TRBJ2-2, with no clear D. The V gene lost 4 bases and the J gene lost 0 bases, with 0 bases spanning the gap. This CDR3 has 12 residues. Germline-derived CDR1 and CDR2 are MGHRA and YSYEKL. The CDR3 coding sequence is TGCGCCAGCAGCCCGAACACCGGGGAGCTGTTTTTT. This translates into CASSPNTGELFF.

The genes are TRBV5-1 and TRBJ2-3, with 8 bases identical to TRBD2. Germline loops: CDR1 SGHRS, CDR2 YFSETQ. This CDR3 spans 16 amino acids. V shed 1 base and J 2 bases; nucleotides not matched to a gene: 6. The chain's CDR3 is CASSLNGGGFTDTQYF. The CDR3 DNA reads as TGCGCCAGCAGCTTGAACGGCGGGGGGTTCACAGATACGCAGTATTTT.

The chain is built from TRBV3-1 (or the pseudogene TRBV3-2) and TRBJ2-5, with 9 bases aligning to TRBD2. Per germline, CDR1 LGHDT and CDR2 YNNKEL (reference sequence). The CDR3 runs to 16 residues. After removal of 2 bases from V and 4 bases from J, the junction contained 8 bases not matched to a gene. In DNA form, the CDR3 reads TGTGCCAGCAGCCAACTTATCCAGCGGGAGGCAGAGACCCAGTACTTC. It specifies CASSQLIQREAETQYF.

The V gene is TRBV6-2 or TRBV6-3, the J gene TRBJ2-3; D is possibly TRBD1 or TRBD2 (5 bases each). The ends were cut back, 4 bases at V and 3 bases at J, with 17 bases in the middle. The V gene's germline CDR1 is MNHEY and CDR2 SVGEGT. This CDR3 has 16 residues. For the CDR3, the DNA is TGTGCCAGCAGTTTCGGGGTAGGGGTTTCGACAGATACGCAGTATTTT. It encodes CASSFGVGVSTDTQYF.